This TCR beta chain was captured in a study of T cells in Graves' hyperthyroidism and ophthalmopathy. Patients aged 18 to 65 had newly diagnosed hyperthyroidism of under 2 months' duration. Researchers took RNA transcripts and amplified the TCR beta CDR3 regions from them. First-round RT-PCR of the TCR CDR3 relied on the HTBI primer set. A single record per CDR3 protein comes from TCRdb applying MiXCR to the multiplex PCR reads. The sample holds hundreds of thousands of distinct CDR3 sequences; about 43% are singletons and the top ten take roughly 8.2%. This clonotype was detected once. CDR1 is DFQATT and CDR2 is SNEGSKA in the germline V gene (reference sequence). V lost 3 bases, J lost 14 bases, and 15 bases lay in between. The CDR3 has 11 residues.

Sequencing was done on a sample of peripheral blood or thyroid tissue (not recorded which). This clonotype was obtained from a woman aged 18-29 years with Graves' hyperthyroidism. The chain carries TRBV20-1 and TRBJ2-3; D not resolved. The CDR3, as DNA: TGCAGTGCTAGCTGGGCTAGAAATCGGTATTTT. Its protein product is CSASWARNRYF.